The 21 T cell receptor beta chains below all came from one sample that was sequenced in a study of cytomegalovirus exposure and HLA in healthy donors. The PCR had 60 Vbeta and 13 Jbeta primers. Here immunoSEQ multiplex PCR was the method, and the copy in TCRdb shows in-frame clones only, minus some. The sample includes roughly 240,000 clones, 70% to 90% of them seen just once. Sequenced material: PBMCs. Source of these receptors: a girl aged 2 to 10 in good health and CMV-seronegative.

The chain combines TRBV7-6 with TRBJ2-6; the D gene is possibly TRBD1 (5 bases). This CDR3 spans 17 amino acids. CDR1 and CDR2 (germline): SGHVS, FNYEAQ. Deletions cut 2 bases from V and 0 bases from J, with 11 bases between. The CDR3 nucleotides read TGTGCCAGCAGCTTATTCCAGGGTAGCTCTGGGGCCAACGTCCTGACTTTC. Protein: CASSLFQGSSGANVLTF.

This clone was observed a few times. The gene calls are TRBV9 and TRBJ2-1; TRBD2 is a possible D gene (6 bases). The CDR3 loop spans 15 amino acids. V was clipped by 4 bases and J by 1 base, with 12 bases between them. From germline, CDR1 is SGDLS and CDR2 YYNGEE. CDR3 coding DNA: TGTGCCAGCAGCTACCGGGACTTTTCCTACAATGAGCAGTTCTTC. Encoded protein: CASSYRDFSYNEQFF.

V is TRBV4-2 and J is TRBJ2-7; D might be TRBD1 (5 bases). The CDR3 loop spans 15 amino acids. The V end was cut by 4 bases, the J end by 3 bases, with 16 bases between. Germline assignment: CDR1 LGHNA and CDR2 YNFKEQ. CDR3 DNA: TGTGCCAGCAGCCGTCTCCTAGGACAAGACTACGAGCAGTACTTC. It translates to CASSRLLGQDYEQYF.

The gene calls are TRBV15 and TRBJ2-3; D perhaps matches TRBD2 (5 bases). The germline V gene encodes CDR1 LNHNV and CDR2 YYDKDF (reference sequence). Trimming removed 1 base at V and 9 bases at J, with 11 bases between. CDR3 length equals 13 residues. The CDR3 here is CATSRAGSSTQYF. The CDR3 DNA follows: TGTGCCACCAGCAGAGCGGGATCTAGCACGCAGTATTTT.

V usage is TRBV5-1 and J usage is TRBJ2-1, with 10 bases matching TRBD2. Germline V gene sequence: CDR1 SGHRS, CDR2 YFSETQ. The trim removed 4 bases at V and 0 bases at J, leaving 13 bases unmatched. CDR3 length: 19 amino acids. The CDR3 bases are TGCGCCAGCAGCCCGACCCTTAGCGGGGGGTCCTTCTCCTACAATGAGCAGTTCTTC. Translated, it gives CASSPTLSGGSFSYNEQFF.

The chain couples TRBV13 to TRBJ2-1; D is ambiguous. CDR1 and CDR2 (germline): PRHDT, FYEKMQ (reference sequence). V shed 2 bases and J shed 0 bases, with 11 bases lying between them. The CDR3 sequence is 16 residues long. This CDR3 reads CASSLYTRSSYNEQFF. For the CDR3, the DNA is TGTGCCAGCAGCTTATACACCCGGAGCTCCTACAATGAGCAGTTCTTC.

Note on this clone: An end of the junction differs from the germline gene, which may be a read error. The chain carries TRBV7-9 and TRBJ2-7, with D maybe TRBD1 (5 bases). The CDR3 runs 12 residues. Per germline, CDR1 SEHNR and CDR2 FQNEAQ (reference sequence). CDR3 region: CSSQIDRYEQYF. CDR3 nucleotide sequence: TGTTCCAGCCAGATCGACAGATACGAGCAGTACTTC. Supplemented by reference TRBV7-9 and TRBJ2-7, the full variable domain reads DTGVSQNPRHKITKRGQNVTFRCDPISEHNRLYWYRQTLGQGPEFLTYFQNEAQLEKSRLLSDRFSAERPKGSFSTLEIQRTEQGDSAMYLCSSQIDRYEQYFGPGTRLTVT.

J is TRBJ2-2 and V is TRBV6-6; TRBD2 is a possible D gene (7 bases). The CDR3 sequence is 14 residues long. Trimming cost V 2 bases and J 7 bases, with 11 bases left between them. Germline V gene sequence: CDR1 MNHNY, CDR2 SVGAGI (reference sequence). In nucleotides, the CDR3 is TGTGCCAGCAGTTACGTGGGAGGGGGCGGGGAGCTGTTTTTT. Protein: CASSYVGGGGELFF.

The genes are TRBV12-5 and TRBJ1-2; 9 bases fit TRBD1. The junction had 7 bases not matched to a gene; V was cut back by 6 bases and J by 8 bases. In germline, CDR1 is LGHNT, CDR2 FRNRAP. The CDR3 sequence is 13 residues long. The chain's CDR3 is CASGLQGALGYTF. CDR3 sequence (DNA): TGTGCTAGTGGCTTACAGGGGGCATTGGGCTACACCTTC.

This clone was recorded only once. The chain recombines TRBV29-1 with TRBJ1-2; D not resolved. V lost 8 bases and J lost 4, with 17 bases in between. This CDR3 is 13 amino acids long. Germline CDR1 reads SQVTM; CDR2 reads ANQGSEA. The CDR3 loop is CSMTTAIAYGYTF. The CDR3 bases are TGCAGCATGACTACAGCAATCGCCTATGGCTACACCTTC.

This clone was recorded only once. This sequence joins TRBV14 and TRBJ1-1; TRBD1 aligns across 9 bases. V lost 5 bases, J lost 2 bases, and 6 bases stayed unmatched. The CDR3 runs 15 residues. Germline lookup yields CDR1 SGHDN and CDR2 FVKESK. In DNA form, the CDR3 reads TGTGCCAGCAGCTCATTCACAGGGGGCAACACTGAAGCTTTCTTT. Translation gives CASSSFTGGNTEAFF. The full variable domain, its missing parts supplied by reference TRBV14 and TRBJ1-1, is EAGVTQFPSHSVIEKGQTVTLRCDPISGHDNLYWYRRVMGKEIKFLLHFVKESKQDESGMPNNRFLAERTGGTYSTLKVQPAELEDSGVYFCASSSFTGGNTEAFFGQGTRLTVV.

This chain uses TRBV6-6 with TRBJ2-7, with D possibly being TRBD1 (7 bases). Germline V CDR1 and CDR2: MNHNY, SVGAGI (reference sequence). Trimming cost V 6 bases and J 7 bases, with 25 bases left between them. There are 16 residues in the CDR3. Here the CDR3 reads CASSSSGEGGRGEQYF. CDR3 in DNA: TGTGCCAGCAGCTCCTCAGGGGAAGGGGGCCGGGGGGAGCAGTACTTC.

The V and J genes are TRBV18 and TRBJ2-7; 11 nucleotides match TRBD2. The CDR3 is 14 residues long. From germline, CDR1 is KGHSH and CDR2 LQKENI. The ends lost 2 bases at V and 7 bases at J; junction bases unmatched: 4. The CDR3 DNA reads as TGTGCCAGCTCACCAGGGATAGCGGGAGGGGAGCAGTACTTC. Encoded protein: CASSPGIAGGEQYF. Full variable domain (rest looked up from reference TRBV18 and TRBJ2-7): NAGVMQNPRHLVRRRGQEARLRCSPMKGHSHVYWYRQLPEEGLKFMVYLQKENIIDESGMPKERFSAEFPKEGPSILRIQQVVRGDSAAYFCASSPGIAGGEQYFGPGTRLTVT.

This chain connects TRBV6-5 to TRBJ1-2; TRBD1 might be the D (6 bases). CDR3 length: 12 residues. The V gene lost 7 bases and the J gene lost 7 bases, with 13 bases spanning the gap. CDR1 and CDR2 from the germline V gene are MNHEY and SVGAGI. The CDR3 DNA follows: TGTGCCAGCATCCTCAGGGGTTTTGGCTACACCTTC. Encoded protein: CASILRGFGYTF.

This clone turned up a few times. The rearrangement joins TRBV7-9 to TRBJ2-3; TRBD1 aligns across 9 bases. The CDR3 sequence is 15 residues long. The trim removed 5 bases at V and 0 bases at J, leaving 3 bases unmatched. Germline V gene lookup returns CDR1 SEHNR and CDR2 FQNEAQ (reference sequence). This chain's CDR3 is CASSRTGESTDTQYF. In nucleotides, the CDR3 is TGTGCCAGCAGCAGGACAGGGGAAAGCACAGATACGCAGTATTTT.

The V gene is TRBV5-6, the J gene TRBJ2-7; 9 positions match TRBD2. With 2 bases clipped from V and 2 bases from J, the junction kept 8 bases outside the gene matches. The CDR3 runs 16 residues. Germline V CDR1 and CDR2: SGHDT, YYEEEE. The CDR3: CASSFGLASSAYEQYF. In DNA, the CDR3 is TGTGCCAGCAGCTTCGGACTAGCGTCCTCCGCCTACGAGCAGTACTTC.

This chain connects TRBV7-9 to TRBJ2-7; 12 bases line up with TRBD2. Germline CDR1 SEHNR, CDR2 FQNEAQ (reference sequence). The CDR3 totals 15 residues. J lost 2 bases, V lost 5 bases, and 4 bases had no gene match. CDR3 sequence (DNA): TGTGCCAGCAGCCCCCGACTAGCGGGGGCCTACGAGCAGTACTTC. Translating gives CASSPRLAGAYEQYF.

The V gene is TRBV4-1, the J gene TRBJ1-3; 9 bases are a match to TRBD1. Germline V gene data show CDR1 as MGHRA and CDR2 as YSYEKL. The CDR3 contains 14 residues. The V and J ends lost 5 bases and 9 bases, in that order; junction bases with no gene match: 8. CDR3 loop: CASSTGTGSRTIYF. The CDR3 nucleotides are TGCGCCAGCAGCACAGGGACAGGGAGTCGCACCATATATTTT.

The rearrangement uses TRBV6-1 and TRBJ2-2; tentative D call: TRBD2 (6 bases). The CDR3 extends over 14 amino acids. CDR1 is MNHNS and CDR2 is SASEGT in the germline V gene. Trimming stripped 8 bases from V and 1 base from J, with 11 bases between. The CDR3 DNA follows: TGTGCCAGCGGTAGGCGGGGGAACACCGGGGAGCTGTTTTTT. Translating it yields CASGRRGNTGELFF.

The V and J genes are TRBV10-3 and TRBJ2-7, with TRBD2 as a possible D gene (6 bases). The V and J ends lost 3 bases and 2 bases respectively, with 14 bases between them. The CDR3 spans 15 residues. The germline V gene has CDR1 ENHRY and CDR2 SYGVKD. CDR3 region: CAISDPGTAPYEQYF. CDR3 sequence (DNA): TGTGCCATCAGTGACCCCGGGACTGCTCCCTACGAGCAGTACTTC.

In regard to this clone: A read error may produce the germline difference seen at one junction end. The gene calls are TRBV14 and TRBJ1-5; TRBD1 matches 7 bases. The CDR3 is 15 amino acids. CDR1 is SGHDN and CDR2 is FVKESK in the germline V gene. DNA of the CDR3: TGTGCCGGCAGCCATAGGGGGCAGGTCAATCAGCCCCAGCATTTT. Translated: CAGSHRGQVNQPQHF.